This T cell receptor beta chain was recorded in a study of blood T cell repertoires in COVID-19. The data were produced by immunoSEQ multiplex PCR, yet TCRdb's version contains in-frame clones alone and is incomplete. The sample has fewer than 500,000 clones, around 90% seen once; the top ten hold about 2%. This CDR3 comprises 11 residues. Germline CDR1 is MNHEY and CDR2 is SVGAGI. The clonotype comes from a woman aged 18-29 years with acute COVID-19. Sequenced material: PBMCs or T cells enriched from blood (not recorded which). The chain links TRBV6-5 to TRBJ2-7, with D possibly being TRBD2 (6 bases). The CDR3 loop is CAGQAGYEQYF. For the CDR3, the DNA is TGTGCGGGTCAAGCGGGTTACGAGCAGTACTTC.